One sample yielded the 19 T cell receptor beta chains listed below, sequenced in a study of Ad26.COV2.S vaccination and SARS-CoV-2 variants. The treatment is: over 15 received Ad26.COV2.S at low or high dose, single or two shots; several received placebo; per-sample allocation not given. After the first vaccine or placebo injection, samples were drawn on day 63. Some clones are missing from TCRdb's copy, which holds only in-frame ones; the method was immunoSEQ multiplex PCR. Counted here are fewer than 400,000 clones, 75% to 90% occurring once; the ten biggest clones make up under 4%. Material: peripheral blood, obtained in a trial of Ad26.COV2.S vaccine versus placebo. The receptors shown here come from a person aged 18 to 59 who received the Ad26.COV2.S COVID-19 vaccine or a placebo.

This chain links TRBV6-2 or TRBV6-3 with TRBJ1-1; D unresolved. V was cut by 6 bases and J by 3 bases, with 11 bases left in between. The germline gives CDR1 MNHEY, CDR2 SVGEGT. CDR3 length: 13 amino acids. The CDR3 DNA reads as TGTGCCAGCAGCCTAGGAAGGTACACTGAAGCTTTCTTT. Its translation is CASSLGRYTEAFF.

The chain is built from TRBV7-9 and TRBJ2-1; D not resolved. This CDR3 region has 15 residues. V lost 1 base, J lost 2 bases, and 9 bases lay in between. The V gene's germline CDR1 is SEHNR and CDR2 FQNEAQ (reference sequence). In nucleotides, the CDR3 is TGTGCCAGCAGCTTAGAGGGCCCCCCCTACAATGAGCAGTTCTTC. It translates to CASSLEGPPYNEQFF.

This chain joins TRBV30 and TRBJ2-5; D is uncertain. CDR3 length: 13 residues. CDR1 is GTSNPN, CDR2 SVGIG, per germline (reference sequence). The ends were cut back, 1 base at V and 2 bases at J, with 8 bases in the middle. The CDR3 spells CAWSAGVQETQYF. Here the CDR3 DNA reads TGTGCCTGGAGTGCCGGTGTACAAGAGACCCAGTACTTC.

The chain combines TRBV2 with TRBJ1-2, with D perhaps matching TRBD1 (5 bases). The V gene's germline CDR1 is SNHLY and CDR2 FYNNEI. The CDR3 runs 14 residues. Trimming removed 6 bases from V and 7 bases from J, with 18 bases in between. The CDR3 loop reads CASRGVMGGSGYTF. The CDR3 DNA follows: TGTGCCAGCAGGGGGGTGATGGGAGGCAGTGGCTACACCTTC.

The chain carries TRBV6-2 or TRBV6-3 and TRBJ2-1, with D possibly being TRBD2 (5 bases). Germline V lookup: CDR1 MNHEY, CDR2 SVGEGT. V was trimmed by 4 bases and J by 3 bases, leaving 16 bases between them. The CDR3 runs 16 residues. The CDR3: CASSSLANRDYNEQFF. For the CDR3, the DNA is TGTGCCAGCAGTTCCCTCGCCAACCGGGACTACAATGAGCAGTTCTTC.

V is TRBV11-2 and J is TRBJ1-6; D is uncertain. V dropped 1 base and J dropped 5 bases, with 15 bases sitting between them. Germline CDR1 is SGHAT and CDR2 is FQNNGV. The CDR3 runs to 17 residues. Written as DNA, the CDR3 is TGTGCCAGCAGCTTAGTCGGGGATGCCATGAATAATTCACCCCTCCACTTT. As protein: CASSLVGDAMNNSPLHF.

The V call is TRBV10-1, the J call TRBJ2-3; 13 bases fit TRBD2. From germline, CDR1 is WNHNN and CDR2 SYGVQD (reference sequence). The CDR3 has 16 amino acids. Trimming removed 7 bases from V and 2 bases from J; junction bases left unmatched: 6. Here the CDR3 reads CASIPTSGGFTDTQYF. CDR3 nucleotide sequence: TGCGCCAGCATCCCGACTAGCGGGGGGTTCACAGATACGCAGTATTTT.

The rearrangement links TRBV5-8 to TRBJ2-1; D is perhaps TRBD1 (6 bases). CDR3 size: 17 residues. Germline CDR1 is SGHTS and CDR2 is YDEGEE. The germline V and J ends were trimmed by 4 bases and 3 bases, with 20 bases remaining between them. The CDR3 sequence is CASSPGVGSRYYNEQFF. The CDR3 nucleotides read TGTGCCAGCAGCCCAGGGGTGGGTTCCCGCTACTACAATGAGCAGTTCTTC.

This chain's CDR3 is CASSQHIQGQAGGYTF. CDR3 DNA: TGCGCCAGCAGCCAACACATCCAAGGACAGGCTGGCGGCTACACCTTC. The gene calls are TRBV4-1 and TRBJ1-2; 7 bases are shared with TRBD1. The CDR3 loop spans 16 amino acids. CDR1 and CDR2 (germline): MGHRA, YSYEKL. With 2 bases clipped from V and 8 bases from J, the junction kept 14 bases outside the gene matches.

The CDR3 DNA sequence: TGTGCCAGCAGTGGAGGAACCGTCCAAGAGACCCAGTACTTC. Amino acids: CASSGGTVQETQYF. J is TRBJ2-5 and V is TRBV2; no definite D call. Germline V gene lookup returns CDR1 SNHLY and CDR2 FYNNEI. The V end lost 4 bases, the J end lost 1 base, and 10 bases lay between the germline ends. The CDR3 is 14 residues long.

The chain employs TRBV6-2 or TRBV6-3 and TRBJ2-3, with a possible D match to TRBD2 (6 bases). V lost 0 bases and J lost 3, with 13 bases in between. Germline CDR1 is MNHEY and CDR2 is SVGEGT. This CDR3 spans 16 amino acids. In DNA form, the CDR3 reads TGTGCCAGCAGTTACTCGTCGGGGGATGGTACAGATACGCAGTATTTT. It codes for CASSYSSGDGTDTQYF.

The CDR3 region is CASRQGDYGYTF. The CDR3 region has the DNA TGTGCCAGCAGACAGGGGGACTATGGCTACACCTTC. J is TRBJ1-2 and V is TRBV3-1 (or the pseudogene TRBV3-2); TRBD1 matches 8 bases. Germline trimming cut 6 bases from V and 3 bases from J; bases unmatched to any gene: 0. The CDR3 extends over 12 amino acids. CDR1 is LGHDT, CDR2 YNNKEL, per germline (reference sequence).

The chain uses TRBV27 and TRBJ1-2, with TRBD1 as a possible D gene (5 bases). The germline V gene encodes CDR1 MNHEY and CDR2 SMNVEV (reference sequence). The CDR3 extends over 16 amino acids. V lost 6 bases and J 2 bases, leaving 19 bases between the germline ends. CDR3: CASSPRDASLNYGYTF. The CDR3 DNA reads as TGTGCCAGCAGCCCAAGGGACGCCTCGCTCAACTATGGCTACACCTTC.

The chain uses TRBV4-3 and TRBJ2-7, with TRBD2 identical over 10 bases. J gave up 0 bases and V 0 bases, and 5 bases lay outside the gene matches. This CDR3 has 17 residues. Looked up from germline, CDR1 is LGHNA and CDR2 is YSLEER. CDR3 DNA sequence: TGCGCCAGCAGCCAAGATTGGGCTAGCGGGGGCTCCTACGAGCAGTACTTC. This translates into CASSQDWASGGSYEQYF.

The genes are TRBV27 and TRBJ2-2; D is ambiguous. The length of the CDR3 is 16 residues. Germline V gives CDR1 MNHEY, CDR2 SMNVEV (reference sequence). Trimming removed 6 bases from V and 1 base from J, with 15 bases in between. The CDR3 bases are TGTGCCAGCAGCCTACCGGGTCGGAGGAACACCGGGGAGCTGTTTTTT. It yields the protein CASSLPGRRNTGELFF.

This chain uses TRBV14 with TRBJ1-2; D not resolved. The V end was cut by 0 bases, the J end by 4 bases, with 12 bases between. Germline CDR1 reads SGHDN; CDR2 reads FVKESK. This CDR3 has 15 amino acids. This chain's CDR3 is CASSQDEVGSYGYTF. In DNA form, the CDR3 reads TGTGCCAGCAGCCAAGATGAGGTCGGCAGCTATGGCTACACCTTC.

This clone showed up just once. This sequence joins TRBV7-8 and TRBJ1-4; D gene ambiguous. V was pared by 0 bases and J by 12 bases, with 17 bases between. CDR3 length: 15 residues. Germline V lookup: CDR1 SGHVS, CDR2 FQNEAQ. The CDR3 is CASSLALSPSFELFF. CDR3 nucleotide sequence: TGTGCCAGCAGCTTAGCGCTTAGTCCCTCGTTTGAACTGTTTTTT.

About this clone: The sample carries other DNA sequences with the same CDR3. This rearrangement joins TRBV5-1 to TRBJ2-3; TRBD1 is a possible D gene (5 bases). This CDR3 has 13 residues. V lost 0 bases to trimming and J lost 6 bases, with 8 bases between them. Germline assignment: CDR1 SGHRS and CDR2 YFSETQ. DNA for the CDR3: TGCGCCAGCAGCTTGGAAAGGGGCGATACGCAGTATTTT. Translation: CASSLERGDTQYF.

With respect to this clone: This CDR3 is also generated by other DNA sequences in the sample. The CDR3 DNA is TGTGCCAGCAGCGGGGGCTATGGCTACACCTTC. Translated, it gives CASSGGYGYTF. The rearrangement joins TRBV12-3 or TRBV12-4 to TRBJ1-2; tentative D call: TRBD1 (5 bases). The CDR3 is 11 amino acids. Trimming took off 6 bases at V and 4 bases at J, with 6 bases between the two ends.